The 13 T cell receptor beta chains below come from one sample, sequenced in a study of early T cells in non-severe SARS-CoV-2 infection. TCRdb fed the 5' RACE reads into MiXCR, producing one record per CDR3 protein. Of some 67,000 distinct CDR3 sequences listed, more than 8% are singletons. The material sequenced was whole blood, taken at baseline. The receptors shown here come from an adult who was a healthcare worker with PCR-confirmed SARS-CoV-2 infection or an uninfected control (not recorded which).

The chain couples TRBV7-2 to TRBJ2-3, with a possible D match to TRBD1 (6 bases). The CDR3 contains 14 residues. Germline V CDR1 and CDR2: SGHTA, FQGNSA. V gave up 4 bases and J gave up 1 base, with 9 bases separating them. This CDR3 is CASSSDRGTDTQYF. CDR3 nucleotides: TGTGCCAGCAGCTCGGACAGAGGCACAGATACGCAGTATTTT.

This clonotype was counted between two and nine times. This rearrangement joins TRBV7-2 to TRBJ2-3; D remains ambiguous. Germline loops: CDR1 SGHTA, CDR2 FQGNSA. The CDR3 loop spans 13 amino acids. V gave up 5 bases and J gave up 2 bases, with 8 bases separating them. The CDR3 loop reads CASSRSNTDTQYF. DNA for the CDR3: TGTGCCAGCAGCCGATCGAACACAGATACGCAGTATTTT.

This clonotype has ten or more counts. The CDR3, as DNA: TGTGCCAGCAGCTTGATGGGACAGGCGTTATCACCCCTCCACTTT. Protein: CASSLMGQALSPLHF. The rearrangement links TRBV7-2 to TRBJ1-6; the match to TRBD1 covers 8 bases. Per germline, CDR1 SGHTA and CDR2 FQGNSA. The J segment lost 10 bases and the V segment lost 3 bases, leaving 8 bases of the junction unmatched. This CDR3 has 15 residues.

V gene TRBV27 combines with J gene TRBJ2-1; unclear D gene. The V end was cut by 2 bases, the J end by 9 bases, with 5 bases between. Germline V gene sequence: CDR1 MNHEY, CDR2 SMNVEV (reference sequence). CDR3 size: 11 residues. CDR3 region: CASSLGVEQFF. For the CDR3, the DNA is TGTGCCAGCAGTTTAGGAGTTGAGCAGTTCTTC.

This clonotype was seen repeatedly, ten times or more. The chain combines TRBV7-9 with TRBJ2-3; 8 positions match TRBD2. The V gene's germline CDR1 is SEHNR and CDR2 FQNEAQ (reference sequence). V lost 4 bases to trimming and J lost 3 bases; unmatched junction nucleotides: 6. The CDR3 loop spans 15 amino acids. The CDR3 bases are TGTGCCAGCAGCTGGAGGGCGGGAGGTACAGATACGCAGTATTTT. This encodes CASSWRAGGTDTQYF.

For the CDR3, the DNA is TGCGCCAGCAGCACTGCCTGGGGGCTTGTGGAGACCCAGTACTTC. Amino acids: CASSTAWGLVETQYF. The chain employs TRBV5-1 and TRBJ2-5, with a tentative D call TRBD1 (6 bases). CDR3 size: 15 residues. Germline V gene lookup returns CDR1 SGHRS and CDR2 YFSETQ. The V end lost 4 bases, the J end lost 5 bases, and 18 bases lay between the germline ends.

This clonotype occurred a few times. The V call is TRBV5-5, the J call TRBJ2-5; D could derive from TRBD1 or TRBD2 (5 bases each). This CDR3 comprises 16 residues. Trimming shortened V by 3 bases and J by 1 base, and 16 bases separated the two germline ends. Germline CDR1 is SGHKS and CDR2 is YYEKEE (reference sequence). The CDR3 here is CASSWALRGTQETQYF. The CDR3 bases are TGTGCCAGCAGCTGGGCCCTAAGAGGGACCCAAGAGACCCAGTACTTC.

This clonotype was counted between two and nine times. The chain carries TRBV28 and TRBJ2-7; no reliable D call. Trimming stripped 3 bases from V and 3 bases from J, with 12 bases between. The CDR3 is made up of 14 amino acids. The germline V gene encodes CDR1 MDHEN and CDR2 SYDVKM. This chain's CDR3 is CASSFLAPNYEQYF. CDR3 coding DNA: TGTGCCAGCAGTTTTCTCGCACCTAACTACGAGCAGTACTTC.

This clonotype has a count of ten or more. The chain joins TRBV11-2 to TRBJ2-1; TRBD2 matches 8 bases. This CDR3 has 17 residues. Per the germline V gene, CDR1 is SGHAT and CDR2 is FQNNGV. J was trimmed by 0 bases and V by 1 base; bases with no gene match: 5. CDR3 sequence reads: CASSLASTSVSYNEQFF. CDR3 DNA: TGTGCCAGCAGCTTAGCGTCGACTAGCGTCTCCTACAATGAGCAGTTCTTC.

There are many counts of this clonotype. The chain is built from TRBV29-1 and TRBJ2-3; 7 nucleotides line up with TRBD1. V trimming: 4 bases; J trimming: 2 bases; junction bases outside the gene matches: 6. The CDR3 length is 14 residues. In germline, CDR1 is SQVTM, CDR2 ANQGSEA. The CDR3 reads CSVANRGDTDTQYF. The CDR3 DNA reads TGCAGCGTTGCAAACAGGGGCGACACAGATACGCAGTATTTT.

This chain uses TRBV15 with TRBJ1-1, with 7 bases lining up with TRBD1. The V segment lost 1 base and the J segment 7 bases; nucleotides outside the gene matches: 3. Germline CDR1 and CDR2: LNHNV and YYDKDF (reference sequence). The CDR3 covers 13 residues. CDR3 sequence (DNA): TGTGCCACCAGCAGAGGGGACAGCCATGAAGCTTTCTTT. Amino acid sequence: CATSRGDSHEAFF.

Many counts were recorded for this clonotype. V usage is TRBV28 and J usage is TRBJ2-7; D is perhaps TRBD1 or TRBD2 (6 bases each). Trimming shortened V by 6 bases and J by 7 bases, and 25 bases separated the two germline ends. CDR3 length equals 16 residues. Germline values: CDR1 MDHEN, CDR2 SYDVKM. The CDR3 protein is CASSPPGDTHPGEQYF. In DNA, the CDR3 is TGTGCCAGCAGCCCCCCGGGGGACACCCACCCTGGGGAGCAGTACTTC.

The chain combines TRBV29-1 with TRBJ2-3; TRBD2 matches at 10 bases. The germline gives CDR1 SQVTM, CDR2 ANQGSEA. The CDR3 contains 14 residues. Losses at the gene ends were 7 bases for V and 8 bases for J; bases not matched to a gene: 12. The CDR3 is CSARTSGGLGTQYF. The CDR3 DNA sequence: TGCAGCGCCAGGACTAGCGGAGGGTTAGGTACGCAGTATTTT.